The TCR beta chain described here comes from a study of shared clonotypes between healthy human individuals. TCRdb keeps only in-frame clones here, not all; method: immunoSEQ multiplex PCR. The data show roughly 2,000,000 clones, with just under 95% seen just once and 1.5% to 2% held by the top ten. About this clone: This sample includes further DNA sequences coding for the same CDR3.

Terminally differentiated effector memory CD45RA+ cells were excluded from the naive CD8 cells, which were CD45RO-negative and positively selected for CCR7. CDR1 is MNHEY and CDR2 is SMNVEV in the germline V gene (reference sequence). This CDR3 has 13 amino acids. Trimming cost V 5 bases and J 2 bases, with 10 bases left between them. The TCR was taken from a man aged 18 to 29 in good health. Some clones in this sample may be carry-over from other donors' samples. The sequenced sample consisted of naive CD8+ T cells from PBMCs. The chain uses TRBV27 and TRBJ2-7, with D possibly TRBD2 on 6 matching bases. CDR3 nucleotide sequence: TGTGCCAGCAGTCCGGACTATACCTACGAGCAGTACTTC. Translated, it gives CASSPDYTYEQYF.